What follows are 27 T cell receptor beta chains derived from one specimen sequenced in a study of CD8 T cells in ankylosing spondylitis. TCRdb recomputed calls from the 5' RACE reads with MiXCR, one row per CDR3 protein. The table includes hundreds of thousands of distinct CDR3 sequences, around 19% detected once. Sequenced material: blood, either unsorted or a sorted T cell fraction (not recorded which). These receptors were collected from a male donor with ankylosing spondylitis or in good health (not recorded which).

V gene TRBV9 combines with J gene TRBJ2-3; perhaps TRBD2 as D (5 bases). The CDR3 extends over 15 amino acids. CDR1 and CDR2 (germline): SGDLS, YYNGEE. The V gene lost 0 bases and the J gene lost 2 bases, with 10 bases spanning the gap. CDR3 bases: TGTGCCAGCAGCGTAGCTGGACTTCTCACAGATACGCAGTATTTT. It translates to CASSVAGLLTDTQYF.

Points on this clonotype: A junction end diverges from the germline sequence, so it may reflect a read error. The chain joins TRBV20-1 to TRBJ2-5, with 14 nucleotides matching TRBD2. The germline V gene has CDR1 DFQATT and CDR2 SNEGSKA (reference sequence). This CDR3 spans 15 amino acids. The DNA for the CDR3 is TGCAGTGCCACGACTAGCGGGGGGGGTCAAGAGACCCAGTACTTT. Translated: CSATTSGGGQETQYF.

The table lists this clonotype with a few counts. The chain has TRBV4-1 and TRBJ2-5; 9 bases align to TRBD2. This CDR3 region has 17 residues. V lost 1 base and J lost 3; bases outside the gene matches: 9. Germline V gene data show CDR1 as MGHRA and CDR2 as YSYEKL. CDR3 sequence reads: CASSQGLTGLAEETQYF. CDR3 nucleotides: TGCGCCAGCAGCCAAGGTCTTACGGGACTAGCTGAAGAGACCCAGTACTTC.

The chain is built from TRBV25-1 and TRBJ1-3; the D is unclear. V was cut by 4 bases and J by 4 bases, with 11 bases left in between. Per the germline V gene, CDR1 is MGHDK and CDR2 is SYGVNS. The CDR3 length is 14 residues. The CDR3 loop is CASSATSPGNTIYF. The CDR3 DNA follows: TGTGCCAGCAGTGCTACTAGTCCCGGAAACACCATATATTTT.

Worth noting for this clonotype: The junction departs from germline at one end; a sequencing error may be responsible. The chain has TRBV12-3 or TRBV12-4 and TRBJ1-5; D remains unclear. This CDR3 is 14 amino acids long. CDR3 bases: TGTGCCAGCAGTTTGGAGGTAGGAAATCAGCCCAAGCATTTT. It is translated as CASSLEVGNQPKHF.

The chain has TRBV30 and TRBJ2-2; D gene ambiguous. The CDR3 consists of 13 residues. CDR1 GTSNPN and CDR2 SVGIG come from the germline V gene (reference sequence). Trimming took off 3 bases at V and 5 bases at J, with 10 bases between the two ends. In DNA, the CDR3 is TGTGCCTGGAGCGAAGGGCTAACCGGGGAGCTGTTTTTT. The encoded protein is CAWSEGLTGELFF.

This clonotype was seen more than once but under ten times. The rearrangement links TRBV3-1 to TRBJ2-3; 11 nucleotides match TRBD2. Germline-derived CDR1 and CDR2 are LGHDT and YNNKEL (reference sequence). Unmatched junction bases numbered 4, after V lost 1 base and J lost 1 base. There are 17 residues in the CDR3. CDR3 protein: CASSQGMGLAGTDTQYF. The CDR3 nucleotides are TGTGCCAGCAGCCAAGGAATGGGACTAGCGGGCACAGATACGCAGTATTTT.

J is TRBJ2-1 and V is TRBV5-1; 13 positions match TRBD2. Germline V gene lookup returns CDR1 SGHRS and CDR2 YFSETQ. With V trimmed by 0 bases and J by 8 bases, 8 bases remained unmatched. The CDR3 is 17 amino acids. CDR3 nucleotide sequence: TGCGCCAGCAGCTTGGCCGTAGGACTAGCGGGAGCCTATGAGCAGTTCTTC. Protein product: CASSLAVGLAGAYEQFF.

V and J are TRBV29-1 and TRBJ1-5, with D perhaps matching TRBD1 (6 bases). Deletions cut 7 bases from V and 2 bases from J, with 12 bases between. The CDR3 loop spans 13 amino acids. Per the germline V gene, CDR1 is SQVTM and CDR2 is ANQGSEA. CDR3 DNA: TGCAGCGCCTCACCAGGGGGCAATCAGCCCCAGCATTTT. Translated: CSASPGGNQPQHF.

This clonotype has just a few counts. In nucleotides, the CDR3 is TGTGCCAGCAGTTTAGGCTCTCGGACAGGTAGGAACAATCAGCCCCAGCATTTT. Its protein product is CASSLGSRTGRNNQPQHF. The gene calls are TRBV12-3 or TRBV12-4 and TRBJ1-5, with 7 bases that match TRBD1. The CDR3 has 18 residues. The junction had 12 bases not matched to a gene; V was cut back by 1 base and J by 3 bases.

The rearrangement joins TRBV6-5 to TRBJ1-2; 7 bases align to TRBD1. With V trimmed by 2 bases and J by 2 bases, 8 bases remained unmatched. This CDR3 is 16 amino acids long. The germline V gene has CDR1 MNHEY and CDR2 SVGAGI. CDR3 sequence reads: CASSYGVLQGNYGYTF. In DNA form, the CDR3 reads TGTGCCAGCAGTTACGGTGTTTTACAGGGGAACTATGGCTACACCTTC.

This clonotype was counted a few times. The chain employs TRBV12-3 or TRBV12-4 and TRBJ2-7; 13 bases are a match to TRBD2. V lost 5 bases to trimming and J lost 4 bases; unmatched junction nucleotides: 5. This CDR3 has 15 residues. DNA of the CDR3: TGTGCCAGCAGTCGGACTAGCGGGGGAACTTACGAGCAGTACGTC. Its protein product is CASSRTSGGTYEQYV.

The genes are TRBV18 and TRBJ2-1; no firm D call. Looked up from germline, CDR1 is KGHSH and CDR2 is LQKENI. The CDR3 has 14 amino acids. V was pared by 6 bases and J by 7 bases, with 16 bases between. The CDR3 loop reads CASSSGLNGNEQFF. Here the CDR3 DNA reads TGTGCCAGCTCTTCCGGGTTGAACGGGAATGAGCAGTTCTTC.

The chain links TRBV6-5 to TRBJ2-1, with a tentative D call TRBD2 (6 bases). The CDR3 runs 16 residues. Germline V CDR1 and CDR2: MNHEY, SVGAGI. Trimming left V 4 bases short and J 0 bases short, with 13 bases between. CDR3 sequence reads: CASSSHTGGSYNEQFF. The CDR3 nucleotides read TGTGCCAGCAGTTCCCACACCGGGGGCTCCTACAATGAGCAGTTCTTC.

The rearrangement links TRBV6-2 or TRBV6-3 to TRBJ2-7; D is possibly TRBD1 (6 bases). Looked up from germline, CDR1 is MNHEY and CDR2 is SVGEGT. Trimming took off 2 bases at V and 2 bases at J, with 13 bases between the two ends. This CDR3 is built from 15 residues. CDR3 DNA: TGTGCCAGCAGTTACGGGCAGGGGCTACCCTACGAGCAGTACGTC. Its translation is CASSYGQGLPYEQYV.

This clonotype was found many times. The V and J genes are TRBV12-3 or TRBV12-4 and TRBJ2-7, with 7 bases fitting TRBD1. Germline trimming cut 6 bases from V and 2 bases from J; bases unmatched to any gene: 4. This CDR3 is built from 13 residues. The CDR3 protein is CASSRQGTYEQYV. DNA for the CDR3: TGTGCCAGCAGCCGACAGGGTACCTACGAGCAGTACGTC.

The rearrangement links TRBV4-2 to TRBJ2-3, with D tentatively TRBD1 or TRBD2 (5 bases each). The CDR3 extends over 16 amino acids. V lost 2 bases to trimming and J lost 2 bases, with 14 bases between them. Germline V gene lookup returns CDR1 LGHNA and CDR2 YNFKEQ. CDR3 residues: CASSQLSGPNTDTQYF. Written as DNA, the CDR3 is TGTGCCAGCAGCCAACTCTCGGGGCCAAACACAGATACGCAGTATTTT.

This clonotype was detected ten times or more. The chain combines TRBV10-3 with TRBJ1-3; D might be TRBD1 (5 bases). CDR1 and CDR2 (germline): ENHRY, SYGVKD. This CDR3 is built from 15 residues. V was clipped by 4 bases and J by 0 bases, with 10 bases between them. The CDR3 is CAISGGDISGNTIYF. CDR3 sequence (DNA): TGTGCCATCAGTGGGGGGGATATCTCTGGAAACACCATATATTTT.

The chain is built from TRBV24-1 and TRBJ1-2; D gene unclear. Germline-derived CDR1 and CDR2 are KGHDR and SFDVKD. The CDR3 runs 12 residues. Trimming left V 1 base short and J 8 bases short, with 7 bases between. Here the CDR3 DNA reads TGTGCCACCAGTGATTTTTCTAGCGGCTACACCTTC. Translating it yields CATSDFSSGYTF.

V is TRBV25-1 and J is TRBJ2-7; TRBD1 matches at 7 bases. V shed 3 bases and J 2 bases; nucleotides not matched to a gene: 1. This CDR3 spans 13 amino acids. Germline V gene data show CDR1 as MGHDK and CDR2 as SYGVNS. The chain's CDR3 is CASSEGQTYEQYV. CDR3 DNA sequence: TGTGCCAGCAGTGAGGGACAGACCTACGAGCAGTACGTC.

V is TRBV12-3 or TRBV12-4 and J is TRBJ1-2; TRBD1 is a possible D gene (5 bases). The V gene lost 6 bases and the J gene lost 0 bases, with 5 bases spanning the gap. The CDR3 has 12 residues. The CDR3 DNA is TGTGCCAGCAGGGACACTAACTATGGCTACACCTTC. Its protein is CASRDTNYGYTF.

The chain recombines TRBV5-6 with TRBJ2-3, with a possible D match to TRBD1 (6 bases). Looked up from germline, CDR1 is SGHDT and CDR2 is YYEEEE. The CDR3 loop spans 12 amino acids. V was shortened by 7 bases and J by 2 bases, with 8 bases between the two germline ends. CDR3 in amino acids: CASYRDTDTQYF. In nucleotides, the CDR3 is TGTGCCAGCTACAGGGACACAGATACGCAGTATTTT. The whole variable domain, remainder taken from reference TRBV5-6 and TRBJ2-3, is DAGVTQSPTHLIKTRGQQVTLRCSPKSGHDTVSWYQQALGQGPQFIFQYYEEEERQRGNFPDRFSGHQFPNYSSELNVNALLLGDSALYLCASYRDTDTQYFGPGTRLTVL.

The V call is TRBV20-1, the J call TRBJ2-7, with D tentatively TRBD1 (6 bases). The CDR3 covers 14 residues. Germline lookup yields CDR1 DFQATT and CDR2 SNEGSKA (reference sequence). Trimming took 3 bases from V and 4 from J, leaving 16 bases between them. CDR3 in DNA: TGCAGTGCTAGGTCTCCGGACAGCCCTTACGAGCAGTACGTC. Translation gives CSARSPDSPYEQYV.

This chain uses TRBV7-6 with TRBJ2-5; D possibly uses TRBD1 or TRBD2 (6 bases each). The CDR3 extends over 13 amino acids. Germline CDR1 is SGHVS and CDR2 is FNYEAQ. Trimming pared 7 bases from V and 5 bases from J, leaving 14 bases between. The CDR3 DNA follows: TGTGCCAGCACCTCCGGGGGCCGGGAGACCCAGTACTTC. Translating gives CASTSGGRETQYF.

A few counts support this clonotype. The chain links TRBV11-2 to TRBJ2-5, with D unresolved. The CDR3 has 14 residues. Per the germline V gene, CDR1 is SGHAT and CDR2 is FQNNGV. The germline V and J ends were trimmed by 2 bases and 2 bases, with 9 bases remaining between them. The CDR3 reads CASSLQDGQETQYF. DNA for the CDR3: TGTGCCAGCAGCTTACAGGACGGGCAAGAGACCCAGTACTTC.

The gene calls are TRBV6-2 or TRBV6-3 and TRBJ1-1; maybe TRBD1 (5 bases). CDR1 MNHEY and CDR2 SVGEGT come from the germline V gene. This CDR3 has 19 amino acids. Between the trimmed V and J ends, which lost 2 bases and 0 bases, there was a span of 22 bases. This CDR3 is CASSYPSGPRGRLNTEAFF. The CDR3 DNA reads as TGTGCCAGCAGTTACCCTTCGGGGCCCCGAGGACGGCTGAACACTGAAGCTTTCTTT.

The rearrangement links TRBV27 to TRBJ2-5; D is uncertain. Trimming stripped 3 bases from V and 7 bases from J, with 12 bases between. Per germline, CDR1 MNHEY and CDR2 SMNVEV (reference sequence). The CDR3 is 13 amino acids. The CDR3 protein is CASSFMGSATQYF. As DNA, the CDR3 is TGTGCCAGCAGTTTCATGGGGTCGGCGACCCAGTACTTC.